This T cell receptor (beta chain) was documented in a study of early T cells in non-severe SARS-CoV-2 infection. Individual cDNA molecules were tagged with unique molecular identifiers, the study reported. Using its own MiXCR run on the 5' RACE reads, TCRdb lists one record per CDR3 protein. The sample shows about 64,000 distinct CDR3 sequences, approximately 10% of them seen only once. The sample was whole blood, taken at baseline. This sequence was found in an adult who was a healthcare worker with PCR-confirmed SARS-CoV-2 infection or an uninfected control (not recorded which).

In nucleotides, the CDR3 is TGTGCCAGCAGTTACTCACGTGGCAGGGGCCATCAAGAGACCCAGTACTTC. This encodes CASSYSRGRGHQETQYF. V is TRBV6-2 or TRBV6-3 and J is TRBJ2-5, with D maybe TRBD1 (6 bases). The CDR3 sequence is 17 residues long. Germline V gene sequence: CDR1 MNHEY, CDR2 SVGEGT. The V end lost 0 bases, the J end lost 2 bases, and 16 bases lay between the germline ends.